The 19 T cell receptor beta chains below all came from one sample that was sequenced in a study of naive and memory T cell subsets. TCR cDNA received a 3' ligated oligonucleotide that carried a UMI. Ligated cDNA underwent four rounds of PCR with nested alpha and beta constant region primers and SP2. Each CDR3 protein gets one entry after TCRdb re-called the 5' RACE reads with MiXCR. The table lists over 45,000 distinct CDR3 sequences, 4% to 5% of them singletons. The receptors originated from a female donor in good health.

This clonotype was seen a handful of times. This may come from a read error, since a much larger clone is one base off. This CDR3 reads CASSSAPGLAGGGTGELFF. CDR3 nucleotides: TGTGCTAGCAGCTCCGCTCCGGGACTAGCGGGAGGGGGCACCGGGGAGCTGTTTTTT. V and J are TRBV7-7 and TRBJ2-2, with 16 positions matching TRBD2. The CDR3 extends over 19 amino acids. Germline V gene sequence: CDR1 SSHAT, CDR2 FNYEAQ (reference sequence).

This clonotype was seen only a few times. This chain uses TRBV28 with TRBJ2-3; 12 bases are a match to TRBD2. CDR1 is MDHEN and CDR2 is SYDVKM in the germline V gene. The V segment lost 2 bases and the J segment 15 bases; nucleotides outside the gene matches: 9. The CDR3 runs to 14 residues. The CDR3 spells CASSLMLAGGPPYF. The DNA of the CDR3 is TGTGCCAGCAGTTTAATGCTAGCGGGAGGGCCCCCCTATTTT.

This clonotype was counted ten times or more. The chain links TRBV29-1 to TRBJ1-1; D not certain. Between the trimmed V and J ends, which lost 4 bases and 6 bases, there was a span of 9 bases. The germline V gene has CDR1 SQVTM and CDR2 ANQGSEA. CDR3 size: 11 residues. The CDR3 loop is CSVADVPEAFF. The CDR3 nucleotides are TGCAGCGTTGCTGACGTCCCTGAAGCTTTCTTT.

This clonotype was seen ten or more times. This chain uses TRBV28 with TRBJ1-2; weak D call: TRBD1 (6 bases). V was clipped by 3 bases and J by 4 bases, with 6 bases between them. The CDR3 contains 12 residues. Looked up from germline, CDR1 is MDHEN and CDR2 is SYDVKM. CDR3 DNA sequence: TGTGCCAGCAGTTTGGACAGCTATGGCTACACCTTC. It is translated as CASSLDSYGYTF.

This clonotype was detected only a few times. The CDR3 here is CASSLGGAGEQYF. Here the CDR3 DNA reads TGCGCCAGCAGCTTAGGGGGCGCGGGGGAGCAGTACTTC. The V gene is TRBV5-1, the J gene TRBJ2-7; tentatively, D is TRBD1 (7 bases). The length of the CDR3 is 13 residues. Per the germline V gene, CDR1 is SGHRS and CDR2 is YFSETQ. The V and J ends lost 2 bases and 7 bases respectively, with 13 bases between them.

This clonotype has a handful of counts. The CDR3 nucleotides read TGCAGTGCTAGAGATGGGGTTTCGGGCGACACCTTC. It yields the protein CSARDGVSGDTF. The chain has TRBV20-1 and TRBJ1-2; no clear D gene. Per germline, CDR1 DFQATT and CDR2 SNEGSKA (reference sequence). V was shortened by 0 bases and J by 12 bases, with 14 bases between the two germline ends. This CDR3 comprises 12 residues.

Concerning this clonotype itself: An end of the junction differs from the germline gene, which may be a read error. CDR3 DNA: TGCAGCGTTGACCCTGGAGGGGGCGCGGTCTTC. It specifies CSVDPGGGAVF. V is TRBV29-1 and J is TRBJ2-1, with a tentative D call TRBD1 (7 bases). The CDR3 consists of 11 residues. Germline lookup yields CDR1 SQVTM and CDR2 ANQGSEA.

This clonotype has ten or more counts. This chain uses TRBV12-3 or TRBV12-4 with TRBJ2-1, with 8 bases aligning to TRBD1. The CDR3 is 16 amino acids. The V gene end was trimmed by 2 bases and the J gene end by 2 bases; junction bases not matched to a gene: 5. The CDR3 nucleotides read TGTGCCAGCAGTTTACTGACAGGGGTTACCTACAATGAGCAGTTCTTC. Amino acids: CASSLLTGVTYNEQFF.

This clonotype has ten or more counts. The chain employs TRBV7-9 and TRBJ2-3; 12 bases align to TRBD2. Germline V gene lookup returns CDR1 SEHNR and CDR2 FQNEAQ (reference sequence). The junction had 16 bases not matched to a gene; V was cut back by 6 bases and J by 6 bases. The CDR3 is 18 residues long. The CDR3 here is CASRSKGLAGTMADTQYF. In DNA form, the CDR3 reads TGTGCCAGCAGAAGTAAGGGACTAGCGGGTACGATGGCGGATACGCAGTATTTT.

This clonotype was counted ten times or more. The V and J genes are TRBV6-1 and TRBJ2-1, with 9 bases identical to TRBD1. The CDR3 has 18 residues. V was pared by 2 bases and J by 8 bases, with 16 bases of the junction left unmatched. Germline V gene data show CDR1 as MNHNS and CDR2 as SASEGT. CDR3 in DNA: TGTGCCAGCAGTGAACCCCTCTGGGACAGGGAAGGGAAGGATGAGCAGTTCTTC. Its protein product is CASSEPLWDREGKDEQFF.

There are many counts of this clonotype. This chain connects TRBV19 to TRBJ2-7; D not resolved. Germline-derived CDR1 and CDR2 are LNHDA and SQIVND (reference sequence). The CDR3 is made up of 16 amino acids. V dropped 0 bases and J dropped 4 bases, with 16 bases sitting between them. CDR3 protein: CASSIDAGRNRYEQYF. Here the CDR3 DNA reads TGTGCCAGTAGTATAGATGCTGGCAGGAACCGTTACGAGCAGTACTTC. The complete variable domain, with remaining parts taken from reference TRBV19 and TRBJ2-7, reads DGGITQSPKYLFRKEGQNVTLSCEQNLNHDAMYWYRQDPGQGLRLIYYSQIVNDFQKGDIAEGYSVSREKKESFPLTVTSAQKNPTAFYLCASSIDAGRNRYEQYFGPGTRLTVT.

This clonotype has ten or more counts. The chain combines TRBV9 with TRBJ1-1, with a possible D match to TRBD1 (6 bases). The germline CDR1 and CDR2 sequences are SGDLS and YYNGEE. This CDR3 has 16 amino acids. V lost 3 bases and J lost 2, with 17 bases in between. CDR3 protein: CASSADLRGINTEAFF. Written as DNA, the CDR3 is TGTGCCAGCAGCGCTGATCTCAGGGGTATCAACACTGAAGCTTTCTTT.

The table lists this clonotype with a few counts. The CDR3 is CASRKGGYTIYGYTF. The CDR3 nucleotides read TGTGCCAGCAGAAAAGGCGGGTACACCATCTATGGCTACACCTTC. The chain couples TRBV5-4 to TRBJ1-2; D remains ambiguous. The CDR3 runs 15 residues. V dropped 5 bases and J dropped 4 bases, with 18 bases sitting between them. Germline V gives CDR1 SGHNT, CDR2 YYREEE (reference sequence).

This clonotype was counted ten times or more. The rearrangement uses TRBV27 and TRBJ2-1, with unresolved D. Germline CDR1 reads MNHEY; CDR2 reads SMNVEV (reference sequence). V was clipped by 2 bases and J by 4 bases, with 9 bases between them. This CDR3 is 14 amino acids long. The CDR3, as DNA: TGTGCCAGCAGTTTAGGTTGGGGTTACAATGAGCAGTTCTTC. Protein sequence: CASSLGWGYNEQFF.

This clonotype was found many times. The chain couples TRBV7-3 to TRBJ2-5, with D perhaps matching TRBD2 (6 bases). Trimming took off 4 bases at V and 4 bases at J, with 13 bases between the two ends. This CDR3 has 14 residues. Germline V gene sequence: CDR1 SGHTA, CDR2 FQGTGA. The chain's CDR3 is CASSWGGQLETQYF. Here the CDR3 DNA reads TGTGCCAGCAGCTGGGGAGGCCAATTAGAGACCCAGTACTTC.

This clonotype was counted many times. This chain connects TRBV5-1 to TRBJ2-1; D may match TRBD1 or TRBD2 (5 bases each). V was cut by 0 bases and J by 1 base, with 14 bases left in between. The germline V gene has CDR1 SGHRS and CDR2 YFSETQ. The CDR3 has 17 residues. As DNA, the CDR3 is TGCGCCAGCAGCTTGGTGGGGGTTCAAGGGTCCTACAATGAGCAGTTCTTC. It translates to CASSLVGVQGSYNEQFF.

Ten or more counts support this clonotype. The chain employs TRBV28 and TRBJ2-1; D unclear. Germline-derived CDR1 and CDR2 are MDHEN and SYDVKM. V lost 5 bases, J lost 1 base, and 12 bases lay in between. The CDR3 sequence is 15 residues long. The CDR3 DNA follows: TGTGCCAGCAGTGCACCTGTTGGATCCTACAATGAGCAGTTCTTC. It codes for CASSAPVGSYNEQFF.

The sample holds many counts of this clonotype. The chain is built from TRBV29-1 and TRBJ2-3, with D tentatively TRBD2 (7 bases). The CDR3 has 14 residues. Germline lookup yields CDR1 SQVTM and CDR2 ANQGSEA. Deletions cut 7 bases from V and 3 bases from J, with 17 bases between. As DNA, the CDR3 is TGCAGCGCGGCCTCGGGGGGCAGGACAGATACGCAGTATTTT. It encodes CSAASGGRTDTQYF.

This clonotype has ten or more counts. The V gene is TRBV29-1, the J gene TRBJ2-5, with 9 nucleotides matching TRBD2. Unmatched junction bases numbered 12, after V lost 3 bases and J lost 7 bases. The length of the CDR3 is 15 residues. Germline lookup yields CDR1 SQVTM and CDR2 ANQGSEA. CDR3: CSVEAVAGARGTQYF. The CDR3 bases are TGCAGCGTTGAGGCCGTAGCGGGAGCCAGGGGGACCCAGTACTTC.